This is a list of T cell receptor beta chains from one sample in a study of Ad26.COV2.S vaccination and SARS-CoV-2 variants. The table came from immunoSEQ multiplex PCR; TCRdb's copy has only in-frame clones and leaves some out. Of about 250,000 clones listed, about 90% were seen once; the top ten hold around 3%. This material consisted of peripheral blood, taken in a trial of Ad26.COV2.S vaccine versus placebo. These receptor sequences come from a person between 18 and 59 years old who received the Ad26.COV2.S COVID-19 vaccine or a placebo. The CDR3 runs from the conserved cysteine through the conserved F or W. The D gene is left open where the match is weak. Clone size is not always given. Where it is, it says once, few, many or a class for expanded clones.

.,TRBD1,TRBJ1-2,TRBV3-1/TRBV3-2,TGTGCCAGCACCGCAGGGGTGGCAGGGGGCCACTATGGCTACACCTTC,CASTAGVAGGHYGYTF
.,TRBD2,TRBJ2-7,TRBV7-2,TGTGCCAGCAGCTTAGTGGCGGGAGGGCCATCCGAGCAGTACTTC,CASSLVAGGPSEQYF
.,.,TRBJ2-2,TRBV3-1/TRBV3-2,TGTGCCAGCAGCCAACTTTTTTATAGTCGCGTGGCGCCCGGGGAGCTGTTTTTT,CASSQLFYSRVAPGELFF
.,TRBD2,TRBJ2-3,TRBV7-9,TGTGCCAGCAGCCAGCGGGGGGGTACAGATACGCAGTATTTT,CASSQRGGTDTQYF
.,.,TRBJ1-6,TRBV6-2/TRBV6-3,TGTGCCAGCAGATACCAGGGGATGTCCTATAATTCACCCCTCCACTTT,CASRYQGMSYNSPLHF
.,.,TRBJ1-5,TRBV19,TGTGCCAGTAGTTCCCCCGGCCTGCACCAGCCCCAGCATTTT,CASSSPGLHQPQHF
.,TRBD2,TRBJ2-1,TRBV15,TGTGCCACCAGCAGAGATCACCTTACTAGCGGGGGGGACAATGAGCAGTTCTTC,CATSRDHLTSGGDNEQFF
.,.,TRBJ2-2,TRBV6-4,TGTGCCAGCAGTGATCTAGGAGGAACAGACACCGGGGAGCTGTTTTTT,CASSDLGGTDTGELFF
.,.,TRBJ1-1,TRBV28,TGTGCCAGCACAATGCCGGGGACCAACACTGAAGCTTTCTTT,CASTMPGTNTEAFF
.,TRBD2,TRBJ2-7,TRBV7-2,TGTGCCAGCAGCGCCACTAGCGGGAGTAGAGGCTACGAGCAGTACTTC,CASSATSGSRGYEQYF
few,.,TRBJ1-2,TRBV27,TGTGCCAGCAGTTCACACTCGACAGCCTATGGCTACACCTTC,CASSSHSTAYGYTF
.,.,TRBJ1-3,TRBV11-2,TGTGCCAGCAGCTTAGGCAGGGACTCTGGAAACACCATATATTTT,CASSLGRDSGNTIYF
.,.,TRBJ1-6,TRBV5-6,TGTGCCAGCAGCTTGGATGGGGGTTCAAGTAATTCACCCCTCCACTTT,CASSLDGGSSNSPLHF
.,TRBD1,TRBJ2-5,TRBV7-2,TGTGCCAGCAGCTTAATGACAGGGGGGGCGACCCGAGAGACCCAGTACTTC,CASSLMTGGATRETQYF
.,TRBD1,TRBJ1-4,TRBV6-1,TGTGCCAGCAGTGAATGGGACAGCGATAATGAAAAACTGTTTTTT,CASSEWDSDNEKLFF
few,.,TRBJ2-4,TRBV18,TGTGCCAGCTCACCAAGATCGCGCTCCGGTAGGGACATTCAGTACTTC,CASSPRSRSGRDIQYF
.,.,TRBJ2-2,TRBV7-2,TGTGCCAGCAGCTTAGGCGGCGCGAGAGGGGAGCTGTTTTTT,CASSLGGARGELFF
.,.,TRBJ1-3,TRBV6-2/TRBV6-3,TGTGCCAGCAGTTACGGTGGAGAGCATGGAAACACCATATATTTT,CASSYGGEHGNTIYF
.,TRBD1,TRBJ1-1,TRBV6-2/TRBV6-3,TGTGCCAGCACCCCCGCACAGGGGTACACTGAAGCTTTCTTT,CASTPAQGYTEAFF
once,.,TRBJ2-7,TRBV18,TGTGCCAGCTCACCACCGGGGTTTGACGAGCAGTACTTC,CASSPPGFDEQYF
.,TRBD1,TRBJ2-2,TRBV9,TGTGCCAGCAGCGTAGCCGACAGGGTTAACACCGGGGAGCTGTTTTTT,CASSVADRVNTGELFF
once,TRBD1,TRBJ2-5,TRBV18,TGTGCCAGCTCACCTAGGGACAGGGAAGAGACCCAGTACTTC,CASSPRDREETQYF
.,.,TRBJ2-3,TRBV27,TGTGCCAGCAGTCGGTTACCACAGTCGGGAGAGGATACGCAGTATTTT,CASSRLPQSGEDTQYF
.,.,TRBJ2-5,TRBV12-5,TGTGCTAGTGGTTTGGTTACCAGTGAGGAGACCCAGTACTTC,CASGLVTSEETQYF
.,.,TRBJ2-7,TRBV27,TGTGCCAGCAGTGAGGCAGGGGGGCTGCCGTACTACGAGCAGTACTTC,CASSEAGGLPYYEQYF
few,.,TRBJ2-7,TRBV7-2,TGTGCCAGCAGCTTAGGCAGGGTCTACGAGCAGTACTTC,CASSLGRVYEQYF
.,.,TRBJ2-7,TRBV28,TGTGCCAGCAGTTTATTGGGGAGTTTCTCCTACGAGCAGTACTTC,CASSLLGSFSYEQYF
.,TRBD1,TRBJ1-2,TRBV5-1,TGCGCCAGCAGTTATTCCGGGACAGGGGCCGGCTATGGCTACACCTTC,CASSYSGTGAGYGYTF
once,.,TRBJ1-5,TRBV7-2,TGTGCCAGCAGCCTTACAAGCAATCAGCCCCAGCATTTT,CASSLTSNQPQHF